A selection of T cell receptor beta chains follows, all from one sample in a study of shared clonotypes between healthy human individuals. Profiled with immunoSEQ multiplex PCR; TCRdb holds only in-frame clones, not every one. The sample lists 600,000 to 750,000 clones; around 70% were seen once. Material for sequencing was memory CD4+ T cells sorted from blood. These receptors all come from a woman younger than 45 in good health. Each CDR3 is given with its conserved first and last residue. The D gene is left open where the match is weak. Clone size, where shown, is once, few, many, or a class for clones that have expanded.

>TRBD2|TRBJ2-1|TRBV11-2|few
CASSLDWSSGGYNEQFF
TGTGCCAGCAGCTTAGATTGGTCTAGCGGGGGATACAATGAGCAGTTCTTC
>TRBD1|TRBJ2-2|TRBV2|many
CASTRDREATGELFF
TGTGCCAGCACGCGGGACAGGGAGGCCACCGGGGAGCTGTTTTTT
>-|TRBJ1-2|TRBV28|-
CASSLPGGGYTF
TGTGCCAGCAGTTTACCCGGTGGAGGCTACACCTTC
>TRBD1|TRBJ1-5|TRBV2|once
CASSRTGGDQPQHF
TGTGCCAGCTCTAGGACAGGGGGGGATCAGCCCCAGCATTTT
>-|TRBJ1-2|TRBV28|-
CASFRGTNYGYTF
TGTGCCAGCTTCCGCGGAACTAACTATGGCTACACCTTC
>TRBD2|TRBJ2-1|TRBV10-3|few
CAAGSGVGNGNEQFF
TGTGCCGCCGGCAGCGGGGTGGGGAATGGGAATGAGCAGTTCTTC
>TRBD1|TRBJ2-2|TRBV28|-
CASGIKTGLGGELFF
TGTGCCAGCGGGATAAAGACAGGGTTAGGCGGGGAGCTGTTTTTT
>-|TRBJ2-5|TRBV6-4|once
CASSEFVGQETQYF
TGTGCCAGCAGTGAGTTTGTAGGGCAAGAGACCCAGTACTTC
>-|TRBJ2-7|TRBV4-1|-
CASSQDRFRSQNYEQYF
TGCGCCAGCAGCCAAGATAGGTTCCGGAGCCAGAACTACGAGCAGTACTTC
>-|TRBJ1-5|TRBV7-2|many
CASRRGEGTPQHF
TGTGCCAGCAGGCGAGGGGAGGGGACGCCCCAGCATTTT
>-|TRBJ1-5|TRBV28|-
CASIRGGSQPQHF
TGTGCCAGCATCCGCGGGGGGAGTCAGCCCCAGCATTTT
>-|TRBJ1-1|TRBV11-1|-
CASSSQMNTEAFF
TGTGCCAGCAGCTCGCAGATGAACACTGAAGCTTTCTTT
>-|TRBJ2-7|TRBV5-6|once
CASSSSASSYEQYF
TGTGCCAGCAGCAGCTCAGCGAGCTCCTACGAGCAGTACTTC
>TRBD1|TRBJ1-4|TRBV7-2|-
CASSLVQGAEKLFF
TGTGCCAGCAGCTTAGTACAGGGGGCTGAAAAACTGTTTTTT
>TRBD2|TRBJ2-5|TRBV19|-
CASRLAGTQETQYF
TGTGCCAGTAGGCTAGCGGGGACACAAGAGACCCAGTACTTC
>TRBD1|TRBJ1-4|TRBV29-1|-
CSVAGQTNEKLFF
TGCAGCGTTGCGGGACAGACTAATGAAAAACTGTTTTTT
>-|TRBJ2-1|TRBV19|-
CASKAVLSYNEQFF
TGTGCCAGTAAGGCGGTCCTCTCCTACAATGAGCAGTTCTTC
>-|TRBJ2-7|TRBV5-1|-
CASSLADLGLGYEQYF
TGCGCCAGCAGCTTGGCCGATCTGGGGTTAGGCTACGAGCAGTACTTC
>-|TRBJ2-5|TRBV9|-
CASSATQGLPGETQYF
TGTGCCAGCAGCGCTACACAGGGACTACCGGGGGAGACCCAGTACTTC
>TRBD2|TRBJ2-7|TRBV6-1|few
CASSAGLDFYEQYF
TGTGCCAGCAGTGCAGGACTAGATTTCTACGAGCAGTACTTC
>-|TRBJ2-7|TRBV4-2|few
CASSQDTGHAKTYEQYF
TGTGCCAGCAGCCAAGATACCGGACACGCCAAAACCTACGAGCAGTACTTC
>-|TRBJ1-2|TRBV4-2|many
CASSQASATGYGYTF
TGTGCCAGCAGCCAAGCGTCGGCGACAGGCTATGGCTACACCTTC
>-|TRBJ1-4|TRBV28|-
CASSSGQINEKLFF
TGTGCCAGCAGCTCCGGACAGATCAATGAAAAACTGTTTTTT
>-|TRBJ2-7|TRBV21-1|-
CASSNDPRYGTGLSYEQYF
TGTGCCAGCAGCAACGACCCACGCTACGGGACAGGTCTTTCCTACGAGCAGTACTTC
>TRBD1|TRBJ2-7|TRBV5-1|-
CASGDRGAYEQYF
TGCGCCAGCGGCGACAGGGGGGCCTACGAGCAGTACTTC
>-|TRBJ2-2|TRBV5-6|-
CASSLYGITPGELFF
TGTGCCAGCAGCTTGTACGGGATTACGCCCGGGGAGCTGTTTTTT
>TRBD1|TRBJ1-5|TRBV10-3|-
CASGTGELTGNQPQHF
TGTGCCAGCGGTACAGGGGAATTAACTGGCAATCAGCCCCAGCATTTT
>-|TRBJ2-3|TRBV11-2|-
CASSLELIRNTQYF
TGTGCCAGCAGCTTAGAACTCATCCGCAATACGCAGTATTTT
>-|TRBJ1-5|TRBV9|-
CASSRLPNQPQHF
TGTGCCAGCAGCCGACTGCCTAATCAGCCCCAGCATTTT
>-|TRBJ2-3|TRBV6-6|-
CASSYSHYGSTDTQYF
TGTGCCAGCAGTTACTCGCACTATGGAAGCACAGATACGCAGTATTTT
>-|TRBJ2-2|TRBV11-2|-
CASSLDPWGAGTGELFF
TGTGCCAGCAGCTTAGACCCATGGGGGGCTGGCACCGGGGAGCTGTTTTTT
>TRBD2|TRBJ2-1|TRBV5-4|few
CASSPGTSPYNEQFF
TGTGCCAGCAGCCCCGGGACTAGTCCCTACAATGAGCAGTTCTTC
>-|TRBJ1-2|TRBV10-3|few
CAISRQDFSYGYTF
TGTGCCATCAGTCGACAGGACTTCTCCTATGGCTACACCTTC
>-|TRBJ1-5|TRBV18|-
CASSPTENSNQPQHF
TGTGCCAGCTCCCCGACAGAAAATAGCAATCAGCCCCAGCATTTT
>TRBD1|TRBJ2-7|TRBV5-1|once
CASSAIPGQRFGSYEQYF
TGCGCCAGCAGCGCCATCCCGGGACAGCGATTCGGCTCCTACGAGCAGTACTTC
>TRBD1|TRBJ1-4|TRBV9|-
CASSPRQGWGEKLFF
TGTGCCAGCAGCCCTCGACAGGGTTGGGGTGAAAAACTGTTTTTT
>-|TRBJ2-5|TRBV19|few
CASSIPASGQLGETQYF
TGTGCCAGTAGTATCCCGGCTAGCGGACAGCTAGGAGAGACCCAGTACTTC
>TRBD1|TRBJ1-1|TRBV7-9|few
CASRSRGQMNTEAFF
TGTGCCAGCAGATCTCGGGGACAGATGAACACTGAAGCTTTCTTT
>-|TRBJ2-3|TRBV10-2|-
CASSEKVSGTQYF
TGCGCCAGCAGTGAGAAGGTCTCAGGGACGCAGTATTTT
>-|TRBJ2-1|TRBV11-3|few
CASSLGRDIDEQFF
TGTGCCAGCAGCTTAGGCAGGGATATTGATGAGCAGTTCTTC
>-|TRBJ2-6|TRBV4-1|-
CASTTTGRSGANVLTF
TGCGCCAGCACGACGACAGGAAGGTCCGGGGCCAACGTCCTGACTTTC
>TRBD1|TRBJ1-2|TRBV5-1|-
CASSFGTGGLGYTF
TGCGCCAGCAGCTTCGGGACAGGGGGTCTTGGCTACACCTTC
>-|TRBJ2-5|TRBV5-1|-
CASSPQGNKETQYF
TGCGCCAGCAGCCCACAGGGAAATAAAGAGACCCAGTACTTC
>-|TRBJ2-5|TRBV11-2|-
CASSLGASAETQYF
TGTGCCAGCAGCTTAGGGGCCAGTGCAGAGACCCAGTACTTC